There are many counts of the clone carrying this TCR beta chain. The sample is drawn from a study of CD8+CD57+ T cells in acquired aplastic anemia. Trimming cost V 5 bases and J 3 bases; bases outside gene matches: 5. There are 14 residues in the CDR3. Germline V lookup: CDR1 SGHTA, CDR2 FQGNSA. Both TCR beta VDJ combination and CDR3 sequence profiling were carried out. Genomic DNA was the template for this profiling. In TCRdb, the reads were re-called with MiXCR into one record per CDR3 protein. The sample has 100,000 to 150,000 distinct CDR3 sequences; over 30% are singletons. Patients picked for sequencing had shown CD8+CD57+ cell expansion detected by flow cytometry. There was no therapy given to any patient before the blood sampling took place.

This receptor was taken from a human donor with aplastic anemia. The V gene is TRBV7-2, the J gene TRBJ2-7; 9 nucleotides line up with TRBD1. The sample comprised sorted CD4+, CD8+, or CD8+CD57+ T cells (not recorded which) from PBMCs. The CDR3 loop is CASSQDRGRYEQYF. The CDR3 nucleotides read TGTGCCAGCAGCCAGGACAGGGGTCGCTACGAGCAGTACTTC.